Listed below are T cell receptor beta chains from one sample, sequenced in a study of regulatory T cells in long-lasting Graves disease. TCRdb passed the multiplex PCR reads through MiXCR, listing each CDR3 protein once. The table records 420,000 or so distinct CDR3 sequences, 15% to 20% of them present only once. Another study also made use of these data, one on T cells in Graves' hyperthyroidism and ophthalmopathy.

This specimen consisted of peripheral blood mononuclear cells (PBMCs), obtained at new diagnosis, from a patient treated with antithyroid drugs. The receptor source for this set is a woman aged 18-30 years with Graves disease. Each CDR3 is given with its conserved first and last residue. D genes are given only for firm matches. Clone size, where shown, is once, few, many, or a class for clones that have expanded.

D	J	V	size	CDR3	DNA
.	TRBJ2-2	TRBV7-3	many	CASSPNVGSANTGELFF	TGTGCCAGCAGCCCCAACGTGGGCAGCGCGAACACCGGGGAGCTGTTTTTT
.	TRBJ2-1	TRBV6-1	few	CASRPGTAFGEQFF	TGTGCCAGCAGACCCGGGACCGCGTTTGGTGAGCAGTTCTTC
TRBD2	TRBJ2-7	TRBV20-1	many	CSASGRAGYEQYF	TGCAGTGCTAGCGGGAGGGCCGGCTACGAGCAGTACTTC
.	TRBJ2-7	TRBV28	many	CASARTFSYEQYF	TGTGCCAGCGCCAGGACTTTCTCCTACGAGCAGTACTTC
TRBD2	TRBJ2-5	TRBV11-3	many	CASSLDLPLAGGDETQYF	TGTGCCAGCAGCTTAGACCTCCCCCTAGCGGGAGGGGATGAGACCCAGTACTTC
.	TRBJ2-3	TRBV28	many	CASSLLWEETTDTQYF	TGTGCCAGCAGTTTATTGTGGGAGGAAACCACAGATACGCAGTATTTT
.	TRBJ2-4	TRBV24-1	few	CATSDRGSKNIQYF	TGTGCCACCAGTGATAGAGGGAGCAAAAACATTCAGTACTTC
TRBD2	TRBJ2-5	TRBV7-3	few	CASSLRGLAGPRRHQETQYF	TGTGCCAGCAGCTTAAGGGGACTAGCGGGACCTCGCCGGCACCAAGAGACCCAGTACTTC
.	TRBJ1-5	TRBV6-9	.	CASSYTGIQPQHF	TGTGCCAGCAGTTACACAGGGATTCAGCCCCAGCATTTT
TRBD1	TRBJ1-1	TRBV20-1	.	CSSGQGAGEAFF	TGCAGTTCTGGACAGGGGGCGGGTGAAGCTTTCTTT
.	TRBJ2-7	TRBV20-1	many	CSAVRDGTYEQYF	TGCAGTGCTGTCCGGGACGGAACCTACGAGCAGTACTTC
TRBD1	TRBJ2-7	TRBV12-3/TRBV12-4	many	CASSFWTGSFSRSEQYF	TGTGCCAGCAGTTTTTGGACAGGCTCCTTCTCCCGGAGTGAGCAGTACTTC
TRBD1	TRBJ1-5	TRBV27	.	CASSMTGGFKIGNQPQHF	TGTGCCAGCAGCATGACAGGGGGTTTTAAGATCGGCAATCAGCCCCAGCATTTT
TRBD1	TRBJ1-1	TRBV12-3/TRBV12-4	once	CASSLLQGADEAFF	TGTGCCAGCAGCCTTCTACAGGGGGCGGATGAAGCTTTCTTT
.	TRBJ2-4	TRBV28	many	CASSLHGAGTKNIQYF	TGTGCCAGCAGTTTACACGGTGCGGGGACCAAAAACATTCAGTACTTC
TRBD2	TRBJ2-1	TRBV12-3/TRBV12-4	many	CASSPGTSENEQFF	TGTGCCAGCAGTCCGGGGACTAGCGAGAATGAGCAGTTCTTC
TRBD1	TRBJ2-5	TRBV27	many	CASRDNRGQETQYF	TGTGCCAGCAGGGACAACAGGGGGCAAGAGACCCAGTACTTC
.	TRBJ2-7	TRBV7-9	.	CASSPPRNPEQYF	TGTGCCAGCAGCCCGCCACGGAACCCTGAACAGTACTTC
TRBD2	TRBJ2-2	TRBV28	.	CASSLGLAGVGTGELFF	TGTGCCAGCAGTTTAGGGCTAGCGGGAGTAGGAACCGGGGAGCTGTTTTTT
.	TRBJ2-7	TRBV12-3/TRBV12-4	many	CASTSTLPSYEQYF	TGTGCCAGCACCTCGACCCTCCCCTCCTACGAGCAGTACTTC
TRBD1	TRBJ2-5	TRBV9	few	CASSISGQETQYF	TGTGCCAGCAGCATATCGGGACAGGAGACCCAGTACTTC
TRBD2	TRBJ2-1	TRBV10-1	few	CASSGGLAGLNEQFF	TGCGCCAGCAGTGGAGGTCTAGCGGGATTGAATGAGCAGTTCTTC
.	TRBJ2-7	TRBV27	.	CASSSLKGPLQYF	TGTGCCAGCAGCTCCTTAAAGGGACCTTTGCAGTACTTC
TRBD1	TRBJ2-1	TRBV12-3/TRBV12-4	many	CASSGQGKGYNEQFF	TGTGCCAGCAGCGGACAGGGGAAGGGGTACAATGAGCAGTTCTTC
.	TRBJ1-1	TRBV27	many	CAASRAGTAATEAFF	TGTGCCGCCTCTCGTGCCGGGACGGCGGCCACTGAAGCTTTCTTT
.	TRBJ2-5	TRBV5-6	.	CASSFQGRKTQYF	TGTGCCAGCAGCTTCCAGGGTAGGAAGACCCAGTACTTC
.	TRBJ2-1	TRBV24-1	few	CATSDGISGEQFF	TGTGCCACCAGTGACGGGATTTCGGGCGAGCAGTTCTTC
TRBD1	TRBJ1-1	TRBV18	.	CASSTDRGKEAFF	TGTGCCAGCTCAACTGACAGGGGCAAGGAAGCTTTCTTT
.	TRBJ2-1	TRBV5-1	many	CASSLGAPYNEQFF	TGCGCCAGCAGCTTGGGTGCCCCCTACAATGAGCAGTTCTTC
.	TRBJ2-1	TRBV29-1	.	CSVRDFLPSSYNEQFF	TGCAGCGTGAGGGACTTTCTACCGAGCTCCTACAATGAGCAGTTCTTC
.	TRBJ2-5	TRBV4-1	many	CASSQVFETEKETQYF	TGCGCCAGCAGCCAAGTCTTCGAGACAGAGAAAGAGACCCAGTACTTC
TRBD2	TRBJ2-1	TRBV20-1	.	CSASWTSGRHEQFF	TGCAGTGCTAGCTGGACTAGCGGGAGACATGAGCAGTTCTTC
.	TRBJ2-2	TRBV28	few	CASSFLREFGELFF	TGTGCCAGCAGTTTCTTACGGGAGTTCGGGGAGCTGTTTTTT
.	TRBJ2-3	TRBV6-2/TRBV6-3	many	CASSYSSGSWDTQYF	TGTGCCAGCAGTTACTCATCAGGGTCGTGGGATACGCAGTATTTT
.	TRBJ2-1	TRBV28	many	CASRPDVVGTRPYKNEQFF	TGTGCCAGCAGACCAGACGTTGTTGGAACCCGGCCATACAAAAATGAGCAGTTCTTC
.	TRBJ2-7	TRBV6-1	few	CASSEAVVLGEQYF	TGTGCCAGCAGTGAAGCGGTGGTATTGGGCGAGCAGTACTTC
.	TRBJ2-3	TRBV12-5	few	CASGPSGLSGDTQYF	TGTGCTAGTGGCCCCTCAGGCCTGAGTGGAGATACGCAGTATTTT
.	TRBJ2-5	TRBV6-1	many	CASSEIWGVREGETQYF	TGTGCCAGCAGTGAAATCTGGGGGGTGCGTGAAGGAGAGACCCAGTACTTC
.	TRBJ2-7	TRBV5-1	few	CASSGDAGANSYEQYF	TGCGCCAGCAGTGGGGACGCGGGGGCGAATTCCTACGAGCAGTACTTC
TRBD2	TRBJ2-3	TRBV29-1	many	CSVVSRGSTDTQYF	TGCAGCGTTGTGTCGCGGGGGAGCACAGATACGCAGTATTTT
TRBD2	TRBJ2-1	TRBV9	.	CASSVSGLVDNEQFF	TGTGCCAGCAGCGTATCCGGACTAGTCGACAATGAGCAGTTCTTC
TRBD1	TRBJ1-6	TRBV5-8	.	CASSPDRDSPLHF	TGTGCCAGCAGCCCCGACAGGGATTCACCCCTCCACTTT
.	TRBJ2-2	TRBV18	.	CASSPYRVSNTGELFF	TGTGCCAGCTCACCATACAGGGTTTCGAACACCGGGGAGCTGTTTTTT
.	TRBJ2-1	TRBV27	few	CASSSRLETTTRSYNKQFF	TGTGCCAGCAGCTCACGACTAGAGACGACTACTAGGTCCTACAATAAGCAGTTCTTC
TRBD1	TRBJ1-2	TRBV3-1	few	CASSQRDSFNYGYTF	TGTGCCAGCAGCCAACGGGACAGTTTTAACTATGGCTACACCTTC
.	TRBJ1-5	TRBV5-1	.	CASSIGTAGQPQHF	TGCGCCAGCAGCATCGGGACGGCGGGTCAGCCCCAGCATTTT
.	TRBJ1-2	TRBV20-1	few	CSAVGGTSEYGYTF	TGCAGTGCGGTAGGAGGGACTTCGGAATATGGCTACACCTTC
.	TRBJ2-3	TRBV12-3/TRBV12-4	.	CASSFSAGGDTDTQYF	TGTGCCAGCAGTTTTTCGGCAGGGGGGGACACAGATACGCAGTATTTT